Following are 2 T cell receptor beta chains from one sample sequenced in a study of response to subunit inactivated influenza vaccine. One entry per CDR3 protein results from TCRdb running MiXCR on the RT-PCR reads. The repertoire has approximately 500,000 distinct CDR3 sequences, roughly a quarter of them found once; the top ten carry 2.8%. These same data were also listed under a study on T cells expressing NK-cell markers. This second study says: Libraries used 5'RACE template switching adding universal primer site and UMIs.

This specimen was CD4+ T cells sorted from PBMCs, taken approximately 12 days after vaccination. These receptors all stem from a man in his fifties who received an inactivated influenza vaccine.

The CDR3 sequence: CASSLHRGNVVTQYF. CDR3 DNA: TGTGCCAGCAGTTTACATCGGGGGAATGTGGTGACCCAGTACTTC. The chain is built from TRBV27 and TRBJ2-5; D is possibly TRBD2 (6 bases). With 2 bases removed from V and 7 bases from J, the gap between germline ends came to 17 bases. CDR3 length equals 15 residues. The germline V gene has CDR1 MNHEY and CDR2 SMNVEV (reference sequence).

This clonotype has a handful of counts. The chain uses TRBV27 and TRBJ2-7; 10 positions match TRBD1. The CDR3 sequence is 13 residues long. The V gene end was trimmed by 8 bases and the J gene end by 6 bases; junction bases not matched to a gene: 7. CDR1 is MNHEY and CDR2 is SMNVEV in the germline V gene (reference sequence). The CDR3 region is CASGWTGGFEQYF. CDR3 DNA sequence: TGTGCCAGCGGCTGGACAGGGGGGTTCGAGCAGTACTTC.